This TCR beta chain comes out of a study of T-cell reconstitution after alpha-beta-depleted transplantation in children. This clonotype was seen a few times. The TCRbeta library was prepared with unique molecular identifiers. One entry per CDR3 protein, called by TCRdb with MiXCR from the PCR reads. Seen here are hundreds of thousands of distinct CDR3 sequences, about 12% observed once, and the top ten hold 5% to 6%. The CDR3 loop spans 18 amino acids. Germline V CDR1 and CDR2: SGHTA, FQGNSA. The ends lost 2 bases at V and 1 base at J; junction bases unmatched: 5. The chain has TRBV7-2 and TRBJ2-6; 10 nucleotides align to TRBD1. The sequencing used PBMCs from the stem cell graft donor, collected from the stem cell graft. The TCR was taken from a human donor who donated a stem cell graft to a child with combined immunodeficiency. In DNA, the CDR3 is TGTGCCAGCAGCTTACCGACAGGGGGCGCGTCTGGGGCCAACGTCCTGACTTTC. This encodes CASSLPTGGASGANVLTF. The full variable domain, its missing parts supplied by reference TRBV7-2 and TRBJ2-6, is GAGVSQSPSNKVTEKGKDVELRCDPISGHTALYWYRQSLGQGLEFLIYFQGNSAPDKSGLPSDRFSAERTGGSVSTLTIQRTQQEDSAVYLCASSLPTGGASGANVLTFGAGSRLTVL.